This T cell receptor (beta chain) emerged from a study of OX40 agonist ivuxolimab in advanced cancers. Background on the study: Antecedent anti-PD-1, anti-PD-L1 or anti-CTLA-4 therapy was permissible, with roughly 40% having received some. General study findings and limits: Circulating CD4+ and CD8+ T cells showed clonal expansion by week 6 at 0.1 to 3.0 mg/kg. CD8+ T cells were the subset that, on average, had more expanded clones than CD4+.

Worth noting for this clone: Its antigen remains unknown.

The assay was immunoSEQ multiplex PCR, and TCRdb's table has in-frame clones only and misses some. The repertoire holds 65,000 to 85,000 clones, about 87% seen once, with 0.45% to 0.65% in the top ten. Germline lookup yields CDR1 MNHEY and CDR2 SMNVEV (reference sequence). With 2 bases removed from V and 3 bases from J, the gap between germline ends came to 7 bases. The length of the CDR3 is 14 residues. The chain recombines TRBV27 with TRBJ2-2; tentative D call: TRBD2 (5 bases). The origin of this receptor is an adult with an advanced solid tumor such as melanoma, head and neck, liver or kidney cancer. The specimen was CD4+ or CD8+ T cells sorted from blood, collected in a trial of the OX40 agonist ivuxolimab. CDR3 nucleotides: TGTGCCAGCAGTTTACGGACTTACACCGGGGAGCTGTTTTTT. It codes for CASSLRTYTGELFF.